This TCR beta chain stems from a study of blood T cell repertoires in COVID-19. As for the study in general: PBMCs, B-cell-depleted T cells, or T cells provided the cDNA or gDNA that made up the material.

V lost 4 bases and J lost 1; bases outside the gene matches: 4. Germline assignment: CDR1 SGHNT and CDR2 YYREEE (reference sequence). The CDR3 covers 14 residues. In terms of age and location, participants ranged from roughly 18 to 90 years and lived in about two dozen US areas. In the 2 weeks before study entry, exposed participants met a COVID-19 case, which was PCR-confirmed or clinician-diagnosed. How the authors handled the data: Amplification from reference gene primers served as the basis for estimated nucleated cell counts. Some clones are missing from TCRdb's copy, which holds only in-frame ones; the method was immunoSEQ multiplex PCR. V, J and clone size are those of that table, while D and trimming were read from the DNA. The table shows 400,000 to 500,000 clones, with roughly 84% occurring only once.

The TCR was taken from a woman aged 18-35 years who had been exposed to COVID-19. Sequencing input: PBMCs or T cells enriched from blood (not recorded which). The chain combines TRBV5-4 with TRBJ2-5; 7 nucleotides line up with TRBD1. CDR3 in amino acids: CASSGTATQETQYF. The DNA for the CDR3 is TGTGCCAGCAGCGGGACAGCCACCCAAGAGACCCAGTACTTC.